This T cell receptor beta chain comes out of a study of shared clonotypes between healthy human individuals. Study findings and constraints: A handful of donors showed sharing of about 4.6% of naive CD4 clonotypes. What naive subsets generally showed was a larger estimated richness than memory subsets showed.

It was CD45RO-negative cells, positively selected for CCR7, that made up naive CD8 cells, with terminally differentiated effector memory CD45RA+ cells excluded. This clone appeared a single time. Its target is not known. For each subset, genomic DNA was distributed in equal portions over several immunoSEQ plates. Sorted-subset replicate PCR reactions were performed with about 190 ng DNA, corresponding to tens of thousands of T cell genomes. Measured with immunoSEQ multiplex PCR; TCRdb has only the in-frame clones, and not every one. The sample carries hundreds of thousands of clones, 92% recorded once. The CDR3 contains 15 residues. Germline values: CDR1 SQVTM, CDR2 ANQGSEA. V shed 4 bases, J shed 5 bases, and the junction held 13 bases outside the gene matches.

The clonotype comes from a man aged 30-40 years in good health. The gene calls are TRBV29-1 and TRBJ2-7; 8 bases map to TRBD2. The sequencing input was naive CD8+ T cells sorted from blood. CDR3 residues: CSVAGAGVDSHEQYF. The CDR3 DNA is TGCAGCGTTGCCGGAGCGGGAGTCGATTCCCACGAGCAGTACTTC.